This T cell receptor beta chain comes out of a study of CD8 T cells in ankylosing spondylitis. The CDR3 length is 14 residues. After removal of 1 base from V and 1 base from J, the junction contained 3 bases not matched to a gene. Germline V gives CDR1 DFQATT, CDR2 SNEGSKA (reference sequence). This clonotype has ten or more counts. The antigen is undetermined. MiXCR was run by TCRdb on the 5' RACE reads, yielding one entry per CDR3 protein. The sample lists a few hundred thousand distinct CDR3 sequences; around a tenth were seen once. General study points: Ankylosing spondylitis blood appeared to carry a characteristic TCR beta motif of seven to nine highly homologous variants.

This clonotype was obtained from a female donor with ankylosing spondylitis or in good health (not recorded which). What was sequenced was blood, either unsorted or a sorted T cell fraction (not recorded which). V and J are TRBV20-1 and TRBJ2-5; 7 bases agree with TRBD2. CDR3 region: CSARVGGVQETQYF. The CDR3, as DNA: TGCAGTGCTAGAGTGGGGGGGGTCCAAGAGACCCAGTACTTC.